Following are 15 T cell receptor beta chains from one sample sequenced in a study of shared clonotypes between healthy human individuals. As defined, naive CD8 cells were CD45RO-negative and positively selected for CCR7, with terminally differentiated effector memory CD45RA+ cells excluded. Profiled with immunoSEQ multiplex PCR; TCRdb holds only in-frame clones, not every one. This table has over 2,000,000 clones, 93% appearing once. The sequenced sample consisted of naive CD8+ T cells from PBMCs. These receptors came from a man in his late teens or twenties in good health. Some clones in this sample may be carry-over from other donors' samples.

The chain has TRBV7-3 and TRBJ2-1; TRBD2 aligns across 7 bases. CDR3 length equals 13 residues. Germline V CDR1 and CDR2: SGHTA, FQGTGA. J was trimmed by 9 bases and V by 5 bases; bases with no gene match: 7. The CDR3 here is CASSPTLATEQFF. CDR3 DNA: TGTGCCAGCAGCCCCACACTAGCGACTGAGCAGTTCTTC.

This sequence joins TRBV6-1 and TRBJ1-1, with D tentatively TRBD1 (5 bases). Trimming cost V 6 bases and J 8 bases, with 19 bases left between them. CDR3 length: 14 residues. Per germline, CDR1 MNHNS and CDR2 SASEGT. The CDR3: CASRDRLGLLEAFF. The CDR3 bases are TGTGCCAGCAGAGACCGACTGGGACTTTTGGAAGCTTTCTTT.

This clone was observed once. V is TRBV7-9 and J is TRBJ1-3, with D unclear. The ends were cut back, 0 bases at V and 4 bases at J, with 16 bases in the middle. The CDR3 is 17 residues long. Looked up from germline, CDR1 is SEHNR and CDR2 is FQNEAQ (reference sequence). DNA of the CDR3: TGTGCCAGCAGCTTAGCGCGGCCTCTGCCCGAAGGAAACACCATATATTTT. Protein product: CASSLARPLPEGNTIYF. Combining the CDR3 with reference TRBV7-9 and TRBJ1-3 gives the whole variable domain DTGVSQNPRHKITKRGQNVTFRCDPISEHNRLYWYRQTLGQGPEFLTYFQNEAQLEKSRLLSDRFSAERPKGSFSTLEIQRTEQGDSAMYLCASSLARPLPEGNTIYFGEGSWLTVV.

This clone has only one observation. The V call is TRBV4-3, the J call TRBJ1-1; maybe TRBD1 (6 bases). From germline, CDR1 is LGHNA and CDR2 YSLEER. This CDR3 has 18 residues. Trimming shortened V by 0 bases and J by 1 base, and 18 bases separated the two germline ends. CDR3 bases: TGCGCCAGCAGCCAAGAAGGAGGCGTAGGACAGTGGAACACTGAAGCTTTCTTT. This translates into CASSQEGGVGQWNTEAFF.

Comment on this clone: Other DNA sequences in the same sample also yield this CDR3. The chain recombines TRBV28 with TRBJ2-5, with 12 positions matching TRBD2. The germline gives CDR1 MDHEN, CDR2 SYDVKM. Trimming at V came to 6 bases and at J to 5 bases, leaving 7 bases not matched to a gene. CDR3 length equals 15 residues. The CDR3 sequence is CASSPLAGGRETQYF. The CDR3 bases are TGTGCCAGCAGCCCTCTAGCGGGAGGGAGGGAGACCCAGTACTTC.

The J gene is TRBJ1-1, the V gene TRBV10-3; D possibly corresponds to TRBD1 (6 bases). Germline CDR1 reads ENHRY; CDR2 reads SYGVKD. V lost 3 bases and J lost 8, with 13 bases in between. The CDR3 is 13 residues long. In DNA form, the CDR3 reads TGTGCCATCAGTGAAGGACAGAGGGCAGAAGCTTTCTTT. Translating it yields CAISEGQRAEAFF.

The CDR3 DNA sequence: TGTGCCAGCAGCTCCTGGGGACACACCGGGGAGCTGTTTTTT. This translates into CASSSWGHTGELFF. The gene calls are TRBV7-9 and TRBJ2-2; D tentatively fits TRBD1 or TRBD2 (5 bases each). This CDR3 is 14 amino acids long. The ends were cut back, 4 bases at V and 3 bases at J, with 9 bases in the middle. Looked up from germline, CDR1 is SEHNR and CDR2 is FQNEAQ (reference sequence).

For this clone: Distinct nucleotide sequences in the sample also encode this CDR3. J is TRBJ2-7 and V is TRBV7-9; 9 bases fit TRBD1. CDR3 size: 13 residues. Germline assignment: CDR1 SEHNR and CDR2 FQNEAQ (reference sequence). Trimming removed 9 bases from V and 4 bases from J; junction bases left unmatched: 7. The CDR3 DNA sequence: TGTGCCAGTTCACAGGGGGCGGGGTACGAGCAGTACTTC. Translating gives CASSQGAGYEQYF.

V gene TRBV4-2 combines with J gene TRBJ2-1, with 9 bases that match TRBD2. Unmatched junction bases numbered 5, after V lost 1 base and J lost 4 bases. Germline V gives CDR1 LGHNA, CDR2 YNFKEQ. The CDR3 totals 16 residues. In nucleotides, the CDR3 is TGTGCCAGCAGCCAAGGGAGCGGGAGGATGTACAATGAGCAGTTCTTC. Encoded protein: CASSQGSGRMYNEQFF.

The sample holds one count of this clone. V is TRBV29-1 and J is TRBJ2-2, with 7 nucleotides matching TRBD2. The CDR3 totals 15 residues. V trimming: 3 bases; J trimming: 6 bases; junction bases outside the gene matches: 10. Looked up from germline, CDR1 is SQVTM and CDR2 is ANQGSEA. The CDR3 loop is CSVDVGRSGAGELFF. CDR3 DNA: TGCAGCGTTGATGTCGGGAGGTCCGGGGCCGGGGAGCTGTTTTTT.

A note on this clone: Other DNA sequences from this sample encode an identical CDR3 as well. This rearrangement joins TRBV4-1 to TRBJ2-7; D is uncertain. The germline V gene encodes CDR1 MGHRA and CDR2 YSYEKL. Trimming cost V 1 base and J 3 bases, with 10 bases left between them. The CDR3 runs 14 residues. CDR3 bases: TGCGCCAGCAGCCAAGTTGCCAGCCTCTACGAGCAGTACTTC. The encoded protein is CASSQVASLYEQYF.

The CDR3 reads CASSSLDFVSYTF. DNA for the CDR3: TGTGCCAGCAGCTCTTTGGACTTCGTAAGCTACACCTTC. This chain links TRBV7-9 with TRBJ1-2; D remains unclear. V lost 4 bases and J lost 9, with 15 bases in between. This CDR3 is built from 13 residues. CDR1 is SEHNR and CDR2 is FQNEAQ in the germline V gene (reference sequence).

The rearrangement links TRBV6-1 to TRBJ1-2, with D possibly being TRBD1 (5 bases). The CDR3 totals 18 residues. Germline CDR1 and CDR2: MNHNS and SASEGT. The germline V and J ends were trimmed by 2 bases and 5 bases, with 24 bases remaining between them. This chain's CDR3 is CASSEKWGGETSVYGYTF. DNA of the CDR3: TGTGCCAGCAGTGAAAAGTGGGGCGGAGAGACCTCTGTTTATGGCTACACCTTC.

The chain couples TRBV5-1 to TRBJ1-1; possible D gene TRBD1, 6 bases. The CDR3 runs 15 residues. Germline V gene sequence: CDR1 SGHRS, CDR2 YFSETQ. V dropped 4 bases and J dropped 1 base, with 14 bases sitting between them. The CDR3 DNA follows: TGCGCCAGCAGCCTGATGCAGGGGAAGAACACTGAAGCTTTCTTT. It codes for CASSLMQGKNTEAFF.

This CDR3 reads CASSAAIGTGSSHEQYF. The CDR3 nucleotides are TGTGCCAGCAGCGCGGCCATCGGGACAGGGTCCAGCCACGAGCAGTACTTC. The rearrangement links TRBV9 to TRBJ2-7; 9 nucleotides line up with TRBD1. This CDR3 is built from 17 residues. With V trimmed by 3 bases and J by 5 bases, 15 bases remained unmatched. Germline CDR1 SGDLS, CDR2 YYNGEE.